This TCR beta chain was identified in a study of T cell repertoires in urothelial bladder cancer. Across the study: Of 12 resected lesions, a few were cT2 or greater. Findings and limits, study-wide: Carcinoma specimens had fewer T cells than benign specimens. Carcinoma specimens had median approximately 1.8% tumor infiltrating lymphocytes, benign around 12%. A single clone reached 1.5% to 2.5% in benign versus up to 17% in carcinoma.

Comment on this clone: Its target is unknown.

The CDR3 contains 15 residues. Trimming left V 3 bases short and J 6 bases short, with 15 bases between. The V gene's germline CDR1 is SEHNR and CDR2 FQNEAQ (reference sequence). Sequencing was performed with immunoSEQ multiplex PCR; in TCRdb, only in-frame clones are kept and a portion is missing. The data contain about 2,300 clones, about 75% of them singletons. Sequencing was performed on tumor-infiltrating cells from bladder cancer. This clonotype originated in a human donor with urothelial carcinoma. The chain is built from TRBV7-9 and TRBJ2-1; possibly TRBD2 for D (5 bases). The CDR3 coding sequence is TGTGCCAGCAGCTTCGGCCTAGCAGGCTCCAATGAGCAGTTCTTC. Its protein is CASSFGLAGSNEQFF.